The subject of this entry is one TCR beta chain. Its target is not known. The sample originates from a study of metastatic and nonmetastatic thyroid tumors. Study details: Patients with malignant and benign thyroid disease provided blood and tumor or nodule tissue, whose repertoires were compared.

As handled by the study authors: The distant-metastasis classifier for papillary thyroid cancer was built from CDR3 differences across clinicopathological groups. TCRdb re-called clones via MiXCR from the PCR reads. These V and J calls originate from TCRdb's pipeline instead of the authors' own analysis. This sample has about 69,000 clones, with about 14% found just once. The germline V gene encodes CDR1 MNHEY and CDR2 SVGEGT. The V segment lost 4 bases and the J segment 9 bases; nucleotides outside the gene matches: 10. This CDR3 region has 16 residues. Study-wide results and caveats: Patients with malignant thyroid tumors reportedly had significantly higher TCR beta diversity than those with benign nodules, in blood and tumor.

Patients had received no treatment of any kind before thyroid surgery. The chain has TRBV6-2 or TRBV6-3 and TRBJ2-2; 11 nucleotides line up with TRBD2. The material sequenced was blood. The sequence was obtained from a male donor with papillary thyroid cancer or a benign thyroid nodule (not recorded which). Some clones in this sample may be carry-over from other donors' samples. The CDR3 protein is CASSFLAGGQTWELFF. DNA for the CDR3: TGTGCCAGCAGTTTTCTAGCGGGAGGTCAAACCTGGGAGCTGTTTTTT.